Listed here are 22 T cell receptor beta chains from one sample, sequenced in a study of shared T cell receptors in the human thymus. The method was immunoSEQ multiplex PCR; TCRdb's version includes in-frame clones alone and lacks a portion of them. The sample yields some 700,000 clones, approximately 88% seen once. The sample was also linked to a second study, of human thymus T cells.

Source material: thymocytes. The receptors were sampled from a boy less than two years old with a congenital heart defect.

This chain uses TRBV10-3 with TRBJ1-5; no definite D call. Germline CDR1 reads ENHRY; CDR2 reads SYGVKD. CDR3 length equals 14 residues. V lost 6 bases to trimming and J lost 3 bases, with 12 bases between them. The CDR3 sequence is CAISLGGVNQPQHF. CDR3 sequence (DNA): TGTGCCATCAGCCTAGGCGGGGTCAATCAGCCCCAGCATTTT.

This clone is a singleton in its sample. The chain joins TRBV11-2 to TRBJ2-3, with TRBD2 identical over 7 bases. This CDR3 contains 15 residues. The V and J ends lost 2 bases and 6 bases, in that order; junction bases with no gene match: 8. The germline gives CDR1 SGHAT, CDR2 FQNNGV. In DNA, the CDR3 is TGTGCCAGCAGCTTATCTGGCGGGAGTATGGATACGCAGTATTTT. Encoded protein: CASSLSGGSMDTQYF. Supplemented by reference TRBV11-2 and TRBJ2-3, the full variable domain reads EAGVAQSPRYKIIEKRQSVAFWCNPISGHATLYWYQQILGQGPKLLIQFQNNGVVDDSQLPKDRFSAERLKGVDSTLKIQPAKLEDSAVYLCASSLSGGSMDTQYFGPGTRLTVL.

The V call is TRBV12-5, the J call TRBJ2-7; D perhaps matches TRBD1 (5 bases). This CDR3 has 16 residues. Germline CDR1 LGHNT, CDR2 FRNRAP. Trimming removed 5 bases from V and 6 bases from J, with 23 bases in between. CDR3: CASGLLNRGGPSEQYF. In DNA form, the CDR3 reads TGTGCTAGTGGTCTCCTAAATAGGGGCGGCCCCTCCGAGCAGTACTTC.

The chain uses TRBV28 and TRBJ2-7; 8 bases fit TRBD2. The CDR3 extends over 16 amino acids. Trimming removed 7 bases from V and 3 bases from J; junction bases left unmatched: 14. Germline V gene lookup returns CDR1 MDHEN and CDR2 SYDVKM. Here the CDR3 reads CASTQPREGPLYEQYF. For the CDR3, the DNA is TGTGCCAGCACCCAGCCCCGGGAGGGCCCTCTCTACGAGCAGTACTTC.

This chain links TRBV5-6 with TRBJ2-1, with D possibly TRBD2 on 7 matching bases. Germline CDR1 is SGHDT and CDR2 is YYEEEE. The CDR3 has 16 amino acids. V was pared by 4 bases and J by 0 bases, with 14 bases between. Written as DNA, the CDR3 is TGTGCCAGCAGCCCGGAGGGGGGGAGCTCCTACAATGAGCAGTTCTTC. It specifies CASSPEGGSSYNEQFF.

Written as DNA, the CDR3 is TGTGCCTGGAGAAAGGGGGCGTGGACTGAAGCTTTCTTT. This gives the protein CAWRKGAWTEAFF. This chain uses TRBV30 with TRBJ1-1; 7 nucleotides agree with TRBD1. V was pared by 3 bases and J by 5 bases, with 6 bases of the junction left unmatched. Germline values: CDR1 GTSNPN, CDR2 SVGIG (reference sequence). The CDR3 extends over 13 amino acids.

The chain employs TRBV27 and TRBJ1-2, with 9 bases lining up with TRBD1. The ends lost 0 bases at V and 0 bases at J; junction bases unmatched: 8. This CDR3 comprises 18 residues. Germline CDR1 reads MNHEY; CDR2 reads SMNVEV (reference sequence). The CDR3, as DNA: TGTGCCAGCAGTTTATCGCACAGGGGGCTGCCCTCTAACTATGGCTACACCTTC. Protein sequence: CASSLSHRGLPSNYGYTF.

The V and J genes are TRBV7-3 and TRBJ1-1; D remains ambiguous. Trimming left V 3 bases short and J 4 bases short, with 9 bases between. The CDR3 covers 13 residues. Germline CDR1 and CDR2: SGHTA and FQGTGA. As DNA, the CDR3 is TGTGCCAGCAGCTTCGGTTATAGCACTGAAGCTTTCTTT. Amino acid sequence: CASSFGYSTEAFF. Looking up the rest from reference TRBV7-3 and TRBJ1-1 gives the full variable domain: GAGVSQTPSNKVTEKGKYVELRCDPISGHTALYWYRQSLGQGPEFLIYFQGTGAADDSGLPNDRFFAVRPEGSVSTLKIQRTERGDSAVYLCASSFGYSTEAFFGQGTRLTVV.

This clone was found once. The DNA for the CDR3 is TGTGCCAGCAGGGGGGTAGGGACTAGCGGAAAGTACGAGCAGTACTTC. It codes for CASRGVGTSGKYEQYF. V and J are TRBV28 and TRBJ2-7; 11 positions match TRBD2. The CDR3 loop spans 16 amino acids. V gave up 6 bases and J gave up 4 bases; unmatched junction bases: 11. Germline V gene lookup returns CDR1 MDHEN and CDR2 SYDVKM.

This chain uses TRBV6-1 with TRBJ1-1; 8 bases are a match to TRBD1. V lost 4 bases, J lost 5 bases, and 3 bases stayed unmatched. CDR3 length: 13 amino acids. Germline assignment: CDR1 MNHNS and CDR2 SASEGT. The CDR3 sequence: CASSGTGRTEAFF. The CDR3 coding sequence is TGTGCCAGCAGTGGGACAGGGAGGACTGAAGCTTTCTTT.

Points on this clone: Other DNA sequences from this sample encode an identical CDR3 as well. The rearrangement uses TRBV4-2 and TRBJ2-7, with 11 bases identical to TRBD2. V lost 1 base and J lost 4; bases outside the gene matches: 0. Germline assignment: CDR1 LGHNA and CDR2 YNFKEQ. The CDR3 has 14 residues. This CDR3 is CASSQGTSGYEQYF. The DNA for the CDR3 is TGTGCCAGCAGCCAAGGGACTAGCGGGTACGAGCAGTACTTC.

V and J are TRBV15 and TRBJ2-7; 7 nucleotides line up with TRBD2. The CDR3 totals 16 residues. Germline CDR1 is LNHNV and CDR2 is YYDKDF (reference sequence). The trim removed 1 base at V and 2 bases at J, leaving 8 bases unmatched. The CDR3 nucleotides are TGTGCCACCAGCAGAGGTGGTAGCGGGCCCGCCTACGAGCAGTACTTC. Translation gives CATSRGGSGPAYEQYF. The full variable domain, completed using reference TRBV15 and TRBJ2-7, is DAMVIQNPRYQVTQFGKPVTLSCSQTLNHNVMYWYQQKSSQAPKLLFHYYDKDFNNEADTPDNFQSRRPNTSFCFLDIRSPGLGDTAMYLCATSRGGSGPAYEQYFGPGTRLTVT.

The chain employs TRBV4-1 and TRBJ2-4; TRBD2 matches 8 bases. Trimming took 0 bases from V and 0 from J; bases not matched to a gene: 7. CDR1 MGHRA and CDR2 YSYEKL come from the germline V gene. The CDR3 contains 18 residues. In DNA, the CDR3 is TGCGCCAGCAGCCAAGATCGTGCGGGAGGACTAGCCAAAAACATTCAGTACTTC. Its protein product is CASSQDRAGGLAKNIQYF.

This chain uses TRBV11-2 with TRBJ2-7; 8 bases are shared with TRBD1. The CDR3 length is 13 residues. J lost 2 bases, V lost 5 bases, and 2 bases had no gene match. CDR1 SGHAT and CDR2 FQNNGV come from the germline V gene. CDR3 coding DNA: TGTGCCAGCAGCCCCAGGGGGCCCTACGAGCAGTACTTC. Protein product: CASSPRGPYEQYF. Together with reference TRBV11-2 and TRBJ2-7, the CDR3 gives the full variable domain: EAGVAQSPRYKIIEKRQSVAFWCNPISGHATLYWYQQILGQGPKLLIQFQNNGVVDDSQLPKDRFSAERLKGVDSTLKIQPAKLEDSAVYLCASSPRGPYEQYFGPGTRLTVT.

This clone was observed a handful of times. V is TRBV5-6 and J is TRBJ2-2; no clear D. CDR3 length: 12 amino acids. Trimming left V 3 bases short and J 3 bases short, with 3 bases between. Germline V CDR1 and CDR2: SGHDT, YYEEEE. CDR3 region: CASSSDTGELFF. CDR3 coding DNA: TGTGCCAGCAGCTCGGACACCGGGGAGCTGTTTTTT.

The rearrangement uses TRBV27 and TRBJ1-5; 11 nucleotides match TRBD1. Germline trimming cut 5 bases from V and 4 bases from J; bases unmatched to any gene: 7. The length of the CDR3 is 16 residues. The germline V gene has CDR1 MNHEY and CDR2 SMNVEV (reference sequence). CDR3 DNA: TGTGCCAGCAGTCCCTTGGACAGGGGGCAAAATCAGCCCCAGCATTTT. Its protein product is CASSPLDRGQNQPQHF.

This rearrangement joins TRBV11-2 to TRBJ2-7; TRBD2 agrees at 11 bases. Germline CDR1 is SGHAT and CDR2 is FQNNGV. The CDR3 runs to 15 residues. The J segment lost 2 bases and the V segment lost 4 bases, leaving 4 bases of the junction unmatched. CDR3 coding DNA: TGTGCCAGCAGCTGTAGCGGGAGGGGCCCCTACGAGCAGTACTTC. It is translated as CASSCSGRGPYEQYF.

This clone turned up a few times. This chain connects TRBV6-1 to TRBJ2-7; a weak D match, TRBD1 (7 bases). Trimming took 6 bases from V and 2 from J, leaving 14 bases between them. There are 14 residues in the CDR3. The germline gives CDR1 MNHNS, CDR2 SASEGT. CDR3 sequence: CASRLDRTTYEQYF. CDR3 DNA sequence: TGTGCCAGCAGGTTGGACAGGACTACCTACGAGCAGTACTTC.

This rearrangement joins TRBV13 to TRBJ1-1; D possibly corresponds to TRBD1 (6 bases). The CDR3 spans 13 residues. V lost 2 bases to trimming and J lost 5 bases, with 9 bases between them. Germline assignment: CDR1 PRHDT and CDR2 FYEKMQ (reference sequence). The CDR3 DNA follows: TGTGCCAGCAGCTTACAGGGGTGGACTGAAGCTTTCTTT. Translation: CASSLQGWTEAFF.

This clone was seen only once. At one boundary the junction diverges from the germline segment, which might be a read error. This chain links TRBV5-4 with TRBJ2-1; 7 positions match TRBD1. CDR3 size: 19 residues. In germline, CDR1 is SGHNT, CDR2 YYREEE (reference sequence). The CDR3 here is CASRHGTAQGRASHNEQFF. The CDR3 DNA sequence: TGTGCCAGCAGGCACGGGACAGCCCAGGGTAGGGCCTCCCACAATGAGCAGTTCTTC. The variable domain in full, completed from reference TRBV5-4 and TRBJ2-1, reads ETGVTQSPTHLIKTRGQQVTLRCSSQSGHNTVSWYQQALGQGPQFIFQYYREEENGRGNFPPRFSGLQFPNYSSELNVNALELDDSALYLCASRHGTAQGRASHNEQFFGPGTRLTVL.

This clone has only a few counts. The chain links TRBV5-1 to TRBJ2-7; tentative D call: TRBD2 (6 bases). V lost 2 bases to trimming and J lost 2 bases, with 11 bases between them. The CDR3 contains 14 residues. CDR1 and CDR2 (germline): SGHRS, YFSETQ. CDR3 nucleotides: TGCGCCAGCAGCTTATGGCGGGATACCTACGAGCAGTACTTC. This gives the protein CASSLWRDTYEQYF. The whole variable domain, remainder taken from reference TRBV5-1 and TRBJ2-7, is KAGVTQTPRYLIKTRGQQVTLSCSPISGHRSVSWYQQTPGQGLQFLFEYFSETQRNKGNFPGRFSGRQFSNSRSEMNVSTLELGDSALYLCASSLWRDTYEQYFGPGTRLTVT.

The J gene is TRBJ2-1, the V gene TRBV5-1, with 15 bases lining up with TRBD2. After removal of 4 bases from V and 0 bases from J, the junction contained 11 bases not matched to a gene. The CDR3 runs to 20 residues. Germline V CDR1 and CDR2: SGHRS, YFSETQ. The CDR3 DNA reads TGCGCCAGCAGCAGCCCCGGGACTAGCGGGAGGCAAAGCTCCTACAATGAGCAGTTCTTC. This sequence encodes CASSSPGTSGRQSSYNEQFF.